Below, 9 T cell receptor beta chains from the same sample are listed, as sequenced in a study of blood T cell repertoires in COVID-19. Profiled with immunoSEQ multiplex PCR; TCRdb holds only in-frame clones, not every one. Of roughly 250,000 clones in the sample, more than 75% were seen once. Sequencing was carried out using peripheral blood. These receptors were obtained from a man aged 35 to 55 who had recovered from COVID-19.

The chain couples TRBV6-4 to TRBJ1-1; D call uncertain. The V gene lost 3 bases and the J gene lost 1 base, with 6 bases spanning the gap. The germline CDR1 and CDR2 sequences are MRHNA and SNTAGT. The CDR3 sequence is 13 residues long. CDR3 region: CASSESENTEAFF. The CDR3 DNA sequence: TGTGCCAGCAGTGAATCAGAGAACACTGAAGCTTTCTTT.

This clone was found a few times. The chain joins TRBV5-1 to TRBJ2-7; TRBD2 agrees at 11 bases. The CDR3 covers 14 residues. Germline V gives CDR1 SGHRS, CDR2 YFSETQ. V shed 4 bases and J 2 bases; nucleotides not matched to a gene: 2. CDR3 coding DNA: TGCGCCAGCAGCGAGGGACTAGCGGCCTACGAGCAGTACTTC. This sequence encodes CASSEGLAAYEQYF.

J is TRBJ2-1 and V is TRBV10-3, with TRBD2 matching 9 bases. The CDR3 loop spans 15 amino acids. V dropped 3 bases and J dropped 6; count of bases not matched to a gene: 6. CDR1 is ENHRY, CDR2 SYGVKD, per germline. DNA for the CDR3: TGTGCCATCAGTGACCCGGGACTAGCAGGCAATGAGCAGTTCTTC. The encoded protein is CAISDPGLAGNEQFF.

This clone is a singleton in its sample. The rearrangement links TRBV6-5 to TRBJ1-4; no clear D gene. Trimming removed 2 bases from V and 0 bases from J, with 10 bases in between. Germline CDR1 MNHEY, CDR2 SVGAGI. The CDR3 is 16 amino acids. CDR3 coding DNA: TGTGCCAGCAGTTACACCGCAGATCCAACTAATGAAAAACTGTTTTTT. This sequence encodes CASSYTADPTNEKLFF.

The V gene is TRBV5-4, the J gene TRBJ1-2; 10 bases match TRBD1. Germline CDR1 reads SGHNT; CDR2 reads YYREEE (reference sequence). Losses at the gene ends were 5 bases for V and 8 bases for J; bases not matched to a gene: 9. The CDR3 sequence is 14 residues long. The CDR3 protein is CASSSDRGVFGYTF. The CDR3 DNA reads TGTGCCAGCAGTTCGGACAGGGGGGTATTCGGCTACACCTTC.

This clone was detected only once. This CDR3 reads CASSVEGQGYEQYF. CDR3 DNA: TGTGCCAGCAGCGTAGAGGGACAGGGCTACGAGCAGTACTTC. J is TRBJ2-7 and V is TRBV9, with 9 bases fitting TRBD1. The CDR3 is 14 residues long. CDR1 and CDR2 from the germline V gene are SGDLS and YYNGEE. V lost 0 bases to trimming and J lost 3 bases; unmatched junction nucleotides: 1.

This clone has more than one count but fewer than ten. The CDR3 nucleotides are TGTGCCAGCAGCCCTTGTAGACACCGGGACAGGGGGCGGGCAGGGAATGAAAAACTGTTTTTT. It specifies CASSPCRHRDRGRAGNEKLFF. J is TRBJ1-4 and V is TRBV7-3; 12 bases fit TRBD1. V lost 5 bases, J lost 5 bases, and 21 bases stayed unmatched. The CDR3 is 21 amino acids. The germline CDR1 and CDR2 sequences are SGHTA and FQGTGA. The full variable domain, in which reference TRBV7-3 and TRBJ1-4 provide the parts outside the CDR3, is GAGVSQTPSNKVTEKGKYVELRCDPISGHTALYWYRQSLGQGPEFLIYFQGTGAADDSGLPNDRFFAVRPEGSVSTLKIQRTERGDSAVYLCASSPCRHRDRGRAGNEKLFFGSGTQLSVL.

The V call is TRBV9, the J call TRBJ1-1; D not certain. V gave up 3 bases and J gave up 6 bases, with 18 bases separating them. This CDR3 has 15 residues. Germline CDR1 reads SGDLS; CDR2 reads YYNGEE. The CDR3 loop reads CASSGTEAGSSEAFF. CDR3 DNA: TGTGCCAGCAGCGGAACCGAGGCGGGAAGTTCTGAAGCTTTCTTT.

The J gene is TRBJ1-3, the V gene TRBV5-1; D is unclear. CDR1 and CDR2 (germline): SGHRS, YFSETQ. The CDR3 extends over 13 amino acids. V lost 4 bases to trimming and J lost 3 bases, with 8 bases between them. The DNA of the CDR3 is TGCGCCAGCAGCCCCGCGATTGGAAACACCATATATTTT. Protein: CASSPAIGNTIYF.